Sequencing of this TCR beta chain was carried out in a study of blood T cell repertoires in COVID-19 (dated by TCRdb to the early 2020s). Concerning the study at large: Samples covering the acute and convalescent phases of COVID-19 were provided by collaborators in the United States, Italy and Spain. The material from the prospective study consisted of cDNA or gDNA derived from T cells, B-cell-depleted T cells, or PBMCs. Deeply sampled blood TCRbeta repertoires from subjects exposed to, actively infected with, or recovered from COVID-19 were included in the dataset. A freely available public database, intended as a resource for researchers studying the immune response to SARS-CoV-2, is where the repertoires were released. The samples were drawn from the first 160 participants of the ongoing ImmuneRACE study and from about 1,200 subjects provided by 6 global collaborators. A de-identified subject ID, COVID-19 status, age in years and sex were almost always included in the sample metadata. Where HLA class I and class II types were available, the types were taken from metadata supplied by the sample provider, not from assay-based typing. The investigation overall reported the following: The amount of clinical and demographic metadata varied by source and participant and was provided uncurated.

Collaborating institutions collected whole blood in K2EDTA tubes following their own protocols. For TCRbeta analysis, collaborator samples were shipped as frozen whole blood, as isolated PBMCs, or as DNA extracted from either sample type. The CDR3, from cysteine to phenylalanine, totals 15 residues. Here the CDR3 DNA is all that survives: 45 bases in frame from base 1. The germline V end is reduced by 2 bases and the J end by 2 bases; junction bases left unmatched: 5. In the germline V gene, CDR1 corresponds to MGHDK and CDR2 to SYGVNS. TCRbeta CDR3 regions were amplified from genomic DNA by means of the immunoSEQ Assay, a bias-controlled multiplex PCR. The original pipeline was this. Within the assay, amplification of reference gene primers was used to estimate how many nucleated cells each sample contained. To quantify the absolute abundance of each unique TCRbeta CDR3 rearrangement, sequence reads were collapsed and filtered. For each sample, productive Simpson clonality was calculated by taking the square root of Simpson's diversity index across productive rearrangements. This is the immuneACCESS table as TCRdb keeps it, with only in-frame sequences that have V and J called. A part of the clones is gone; compared with another copy, unresolved V genes explain less than half, and the rest is unexplained. The V and J calls and clone size were taken over from that table, and D and trimming were inferred from the DNA. The table for this sample lists 95,000 to 100,000 clones; around 84% of them were counted only once. The top ten clonotypes cover 15% to 20% of the sample.

Remarks on this clone: No antigen is known for it. Base qualities are missing; no much larger clone stands one base away.

The chain uses TRBV25-1 and TRBJ1-1, and TRBD1 aligns with 7 junction nucleotides. This receptor was identified in an older woman with acute or convalescent COVID-19. Sequencing used peripheral blood. CDR3 reads: CASSEQTGVNTEAFF. The DNA sequence follows: TGTGCCAGCAGTGAACAAACAGGGGTTAACACTGAAGCTTTCTTT. Supplemented by the reference TRBV25-1 and TRBJ1-1 proteins around the CDR3, the complete variable domain is EADIYQTPRYLVIGTGKKITLECSQTMGHDKMYWYQQDPGMELHLIHYSYGVNSTEKGDLSSESTVSRIRTEHFPLTLESARPSHTSQYLCASSEQTGVNTEAFFGQGTRLTVV.